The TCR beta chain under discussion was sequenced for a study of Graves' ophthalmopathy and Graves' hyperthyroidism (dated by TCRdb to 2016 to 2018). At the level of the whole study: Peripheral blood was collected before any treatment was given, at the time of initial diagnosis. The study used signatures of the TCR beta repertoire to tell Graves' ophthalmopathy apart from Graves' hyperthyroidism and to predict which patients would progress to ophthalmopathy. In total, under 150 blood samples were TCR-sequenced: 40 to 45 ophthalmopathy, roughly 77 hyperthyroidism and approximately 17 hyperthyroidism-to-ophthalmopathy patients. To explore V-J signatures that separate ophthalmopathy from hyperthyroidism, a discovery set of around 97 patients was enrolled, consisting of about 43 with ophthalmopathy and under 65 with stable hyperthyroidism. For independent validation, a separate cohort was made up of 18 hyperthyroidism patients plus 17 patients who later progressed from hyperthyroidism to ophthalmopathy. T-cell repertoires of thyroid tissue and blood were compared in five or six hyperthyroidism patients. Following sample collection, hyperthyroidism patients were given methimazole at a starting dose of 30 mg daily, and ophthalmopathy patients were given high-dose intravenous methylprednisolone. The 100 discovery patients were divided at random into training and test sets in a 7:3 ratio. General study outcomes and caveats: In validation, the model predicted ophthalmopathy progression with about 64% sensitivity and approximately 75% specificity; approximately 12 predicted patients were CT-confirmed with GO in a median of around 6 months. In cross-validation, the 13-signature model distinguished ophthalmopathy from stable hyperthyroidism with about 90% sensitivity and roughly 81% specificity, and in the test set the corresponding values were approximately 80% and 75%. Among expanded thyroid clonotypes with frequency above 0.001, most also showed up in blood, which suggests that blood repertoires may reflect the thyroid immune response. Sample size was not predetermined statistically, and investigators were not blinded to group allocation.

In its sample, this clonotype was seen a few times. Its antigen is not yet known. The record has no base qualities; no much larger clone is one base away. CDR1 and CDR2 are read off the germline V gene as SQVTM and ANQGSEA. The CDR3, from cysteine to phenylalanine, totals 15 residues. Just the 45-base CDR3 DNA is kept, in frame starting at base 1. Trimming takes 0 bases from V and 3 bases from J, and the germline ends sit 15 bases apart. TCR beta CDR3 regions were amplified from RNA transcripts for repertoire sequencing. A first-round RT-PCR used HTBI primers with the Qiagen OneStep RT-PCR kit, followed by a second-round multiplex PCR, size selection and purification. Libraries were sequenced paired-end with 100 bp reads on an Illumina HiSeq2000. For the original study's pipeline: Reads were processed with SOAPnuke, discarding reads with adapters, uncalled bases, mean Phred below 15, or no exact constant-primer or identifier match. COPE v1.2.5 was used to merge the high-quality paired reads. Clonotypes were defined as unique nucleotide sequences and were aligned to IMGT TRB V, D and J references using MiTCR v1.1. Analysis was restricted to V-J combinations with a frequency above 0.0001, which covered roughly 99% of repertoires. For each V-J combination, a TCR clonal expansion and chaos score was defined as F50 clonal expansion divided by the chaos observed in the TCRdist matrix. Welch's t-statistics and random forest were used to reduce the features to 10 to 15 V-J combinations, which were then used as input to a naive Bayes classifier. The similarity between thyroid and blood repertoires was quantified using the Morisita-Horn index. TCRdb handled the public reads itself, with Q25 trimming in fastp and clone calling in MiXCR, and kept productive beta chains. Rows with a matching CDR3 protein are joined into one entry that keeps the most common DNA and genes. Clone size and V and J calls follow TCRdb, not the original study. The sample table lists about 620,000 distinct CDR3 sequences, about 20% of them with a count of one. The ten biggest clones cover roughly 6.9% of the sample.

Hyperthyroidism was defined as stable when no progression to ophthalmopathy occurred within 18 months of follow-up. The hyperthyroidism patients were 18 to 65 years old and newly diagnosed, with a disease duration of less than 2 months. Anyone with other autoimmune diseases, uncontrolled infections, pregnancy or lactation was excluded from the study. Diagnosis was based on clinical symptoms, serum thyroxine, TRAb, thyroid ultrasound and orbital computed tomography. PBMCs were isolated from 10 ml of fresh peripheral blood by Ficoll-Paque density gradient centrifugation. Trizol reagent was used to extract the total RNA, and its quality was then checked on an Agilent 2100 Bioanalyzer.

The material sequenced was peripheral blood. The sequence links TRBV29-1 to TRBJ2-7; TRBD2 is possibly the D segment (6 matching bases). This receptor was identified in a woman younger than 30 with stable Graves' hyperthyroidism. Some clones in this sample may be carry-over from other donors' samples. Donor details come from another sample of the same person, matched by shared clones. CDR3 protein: CSVEDHGTGNYEQYF. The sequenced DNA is TGCAGCGTTGAAGATCACGGGACTGGGAACTACGAGCAGTACTTC.